This T cell receptor beta chain was found in a study of blood T cell repertoires in COVID-19. Produced via immunoSEQ multiplex PCR; TCRdb's table is partial and in-frame only. The sample includes some 110,000 clones, 75% to 85% of them seen just once. This CDR3 contains 17 residues. J was trimmed by 1 base and V by 4 bases; bases with no gene match: 10. Germline-derived CDR1 and CDR2 are MGHRA and YSYEKL. The chain uses TRBV4-1 and TRBJ2-3; 8 positions match TRBD2. The receptor comes from a man aged 55-75 years with acute or convalescent COVID-19. The sequencing input was peripheral blood. CDR3 amino acids: CASSPGGGGSGTDTQYF. CDR3 bases: TGCGCCAGCAGCCCGGGCGGCGGGGGGTCGGGCACAGATACGCAGTATTTT.